Shown below are 5 T cell receptor beta chains from a single sample sequenced in a study of cytomegalovirus exposure and HLA in healthy donors. The table came from immunoSEQ multiplex PCR; TCRdb's copy has only in-frame clones and leaves some out. The table shows 250,000 to 350,000 clones, with roughly 87% occurring only once. The sample was PBMCs. The source of these receptors is a man aged 25-45 years in good health and CMV-seronegative.

DNA of the CDR3: TGTGCCAGCACCGAAGTTATATACGGGGAAACTGAAGCTTTCTTT. As protein: CASTEVIYGETEAFF. The chain couples TRBV6-1 to TRBJ1-1; no clear D gene. Between the trimmed V and J ends, which lost 7 bases and 5 bases, there was a span of 20 bases. This CDR3 comprises 15 residues. In germline, CDR1 is MNHNS, CDR2 SASEGT.

The rearrangement uses TRBV9 and TRBJ2-5; 9 bases are a match to TRBD1. V lost 3 bases, J lost 5 bases, and 11 bases stayed unmatched. The CDR3 spans 16 residues. The V gene's germline CDR1 is SGDLS and CDR2 YYNGEE. CDR3 protein: CASSAKGQGPVETQYF. CDR3 coding DNA: TGTGCCAGCAGCGCAAAGGGACAGGGCCCCGTGGAGACCCAGTACTTC. Combining the CDR3 with reference TRBV9 and TRBJ2-5 gives the whole variable domain DSGVTQTPKHLITATGQRVTLRCSPRSGDLSVYWYQQSLDQGLQFLIQYYNGEERAKGNILERFSAQQFPDLHSELNLSSLELGDSALYFCASSAKGQGPVETQYFGPGTRLLVL.

The chain links TRBV6-1 to TRBJ1-1, with D possibly matching TRBD1 (5 bases). Trimming shortened V by 0 bases and J by 5 bases, and 22 bases separated the two germline ends. The CDR3 covers 18 residues. CDR1 is MNHNS and CDR2 is SASEGT in the germline V gene. CDR3 protein: CASSEAAGSFDEGTEAFF. The CDR3 DNA sequence: TGTGCCAGCAGTGAAGCGGCAGGGTCGTTCGACGAAGGTACTGAAGCTTTCTTT.

This chain links TRBV27 with TRBJ1-5, with D possibly TRBD1 on 6 matching bases. The CDR3 has 14 amino acids. Trimming shortened V by 6 bases and J by 4 bases, and 13 bases separated the two germline ends. Germline V CDR1 and CDR2: MNHEY, SMNVEV (reference sequence). The CDR3 loop is CASREQGINQPQHF. The CDR3, as DNA: TGTGCCAGCAGAGAACAGGGAATTAATCAGCCCCAGCATTTT.

This clone was seen once. This sample includes further DNA sequences coding for the same CDR3. The chain couples TRBV19 to TRBJ1-5; D remains ambiguous. Germline V gene lookup returns CDR1 LNHDA and CDR2 SQIVND (reference sequence). This CDR3 comprises 15 residues. V gave up 3 bases and J gave up 0 bases, with 9 bases separating them. The CDR3 bases are TGTGCCAGTAGTATTGTCCCGTATAGCAATCAGCCCCAGCATTTT. It translates to CASSIVPYSNQPQHF.